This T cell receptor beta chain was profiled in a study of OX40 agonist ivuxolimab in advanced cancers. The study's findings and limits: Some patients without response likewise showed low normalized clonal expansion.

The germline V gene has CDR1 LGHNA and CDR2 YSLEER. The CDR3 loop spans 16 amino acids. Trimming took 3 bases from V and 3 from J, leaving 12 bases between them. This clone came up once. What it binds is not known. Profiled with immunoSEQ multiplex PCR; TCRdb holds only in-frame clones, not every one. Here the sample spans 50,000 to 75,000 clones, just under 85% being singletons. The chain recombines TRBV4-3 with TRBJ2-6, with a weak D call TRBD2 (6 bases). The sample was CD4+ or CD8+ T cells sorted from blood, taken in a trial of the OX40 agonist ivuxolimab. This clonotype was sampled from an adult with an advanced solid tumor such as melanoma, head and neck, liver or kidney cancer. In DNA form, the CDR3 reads TGCGCCAGCAGCCATACGGCGGGGCTTGGGGCCAACGTCCTGACTTTC. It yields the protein CASSHTAGLGANVLTF.